These T cell receptor beta chains were read from a single sample in a study of T cell responses to AZD1222 COVID-19 vaccine. TCRdb keeps only in-frame clones here, not all; method: immunoSEQ multiplex PCR. The sample holds roughly 95,000 clones, around nine tenths seen once. The input for sequencing was peripheral blood, taken on day 0 of AZD1222 vaccination. Receptor source: an adult in good health. Each CDR3 is given with its conserved first and last residue. The D gene is left open where the match is weak. Clone size is shown for a subset of rows, as once, few, many or a class of expanded clone.

v_call,clone_size,d_call,j_call,cdr3_nt,cdr3_aa
TRBV9,NA,NA,TRBJ2-7,TGTGCCAGCAGCGTAGGATCAGGGGGGAACGAGCAGTACTTC,CASSVGSGGNEQYF
TRBV15,few,NA,TRBJ2-6,TGTGCCACCAGCAGAGATGATGAGACCTCGGAGTCTGGGGCCAACGTCCTGACTTTC,CATSRDDETSESGANVLTF
TRBV29-1,NA,NA,TRBJ1-1,TGCAGCGTCCGGAAAACAGGGTCAGGCGGGAACACTGAAGCTTTCTTT,CSVRKTGSGGNTEAFF
TRBV6-5,NA,TRBD2,TRBJ2-3,TGTGCCAGCAGCGGCCGGACTAGCCCGACTGATACGCAGTATTTT,CASSGRTSPTDTQYF
TRBV3-1/TRBV3-2,NA,NA,TRBJ1-1,TGTGCCAGCAGCCAAAGGACAGCTACTAACACTGAAGCTTTCTTT,CASSQRTATNTEAFF
TRBV14,NA,NA,TRBJ2-1,TGTGCCAGCAGCCACCAATACGGCGACAATGAGCAGTTCTTC,CASSHQYGDNEQFF
TRBV30,NA,NA,TRBJ1-1,TGTGCCTGGAAGGACCCAGGGAGGATGAACACTGAAGCTTTCTTT,CAWKDPGRMNTEAFF
TRBV2,NA,NA,TRBJ1-1,TGTGCCAGCAGTGTTCAGGGGACACACACTGAAGCTTTCTTT,CASSVQGTHTEAFF
TRBV24-1,NA,NA,TRBJ2-1,TGTGCCACCAGTGATTTGTCGGGAGCGTACAATGAGCAGTTCTTC,CATSDLSGAYNEQFF
TRBV28,NA,NA,TRBJ1-2,TGTGCCAGCAGGACCCTGAGATGGGCGGCGCGAACCTTC,CASRTLRWAARTF
TRBV19,NA,TRBD1,TRBJ1-1,TGTGCCAGTACCACCGGCCGGGACAGGGTCTACACTGAAGCTTTCTTT,CASTTGRDRVYTEAFF
TRBV28,once,TRBD1,TRBJ1-2,TGTGCCAGCAGTTTAGGACAACGTTTTTCGGGACAGTATGGCTACACCTTC,CASSLGQRFSGQYGYTF
TRBV7-3,few,NA,TRBJ1-1,TGTGCCAGCCCTCCAAAATCCCCGAACACTGAAGCTTTCTTT,CASPPKSPNTEAFF
TRBV3-1/TRBV3-2,NA,NA,TRBJ2-1,TGTGCCAGCAGCCGCCGAACGGGATCCTACAATGAGCAGTTCTTC,CASSRRTGSYNEQFF
TRBV28,NA,NA,TRBJ1-6,TGTGCCAGCAGTTTTGGGCAGATAAATTCACCCCTCCACTTT,CASSFGQINSPLHF
TRBV15,NA,NA,TRBJ1-2,TGTGCCACCAGCGAAGAGGAATATACGGGCTACACCTTC,CATSEEEYTGYTF
TRBV5-1,NA,NA,TRBJ2-1,TGCGCCAGCAGCTCACGTTCGACGCGAACAGGTTACAATGAGCAGTTCTTC,CASSSRSTRTGYNEQFF
TRBV4-3,NA,NA,TRBJ2-1,TGCGCCAGCAGCCAAGATTTATCAGGTCGGTACCACAATGAGCAGTTCTTC,CASSQDLSGRYHNEQFF